These 29 T cell receptor beta chains came from one sample sequenced in a study of shared clonotypes between healthy human individuals. The data were produced by immunoSEQ multiplex PCR, yet TCRdb's version contains in-frame clones alone and is incomplete. The sample yields about 480,000 clones, roughly 79% seen once. What was sequenced was PBMCs. Every receptor here comes from a woman aged 40 to 50 in good health. Some clones in this sample may be carry-over from other donors' samples.

In this sample, this clone turned up a few times. This sequence joins TRBV4-1 and TRBJ1-2; D is uncertain. This CDR3 has 13 amino acids. Germline CDR1 MGHRA, CDR2 YSYEKL. Trimming pared 4 bases from V and 7 bases from J, leaving 13 bases between. The chain's CDR3 is CASSPIIAGGYTF. The CDR3 region has the DNA TGCGCCAGCAGCCCCATCATCGCCGGTGGCTACACCTTC.

The chain employs TRBV19 and TRBJ2-1; 9 bases are a match to TRBD2. This CDR3 has 15 residues. Looked up from germline, CDR1 is LNHDA and CDR2 is SQIVND (reference sequence). Trimming removed 7 bases from V and 7 bases from J; junction bases left unmatched: 11. CDR3 in amino acids: CASKKAGGSLNEQFF. CDR3 bases: TGTGCCAGTAAAAAGGCGGGAGGGTCCCTAAATGAGCAGTTCTTC.

The CDR3 DNA reads as TGTGCCAGCAGCCCCAAGTGGGGGGTCGGGAAACTGTTTTTT. Its protein product is CASSPKWGVGKLFF. This chain uses TRBV7-6 with TRBJ1-4, with D perhaps TRBD1 (5 bases). The CDR3 runs to 14 residues. Trimming removed 5 bases from V and 11 bases from J, with 18 bases in between. Germline V gene lookup returns CDR1 SGHVS and CDR2 FNYEAQ.

The table lists this clone with a few counts. Written as DNA, the CDR3 is TGTGCCAGCTCACCAGCCGGAGCGGTGGAGCAGTACTTC. As protein: CASSPAGAVEQYF. The chain recombines TRBV18 with TRBJ2-7, with a possible D match to TRBD2 (5 bases). Per germline, CDR1 KGHSH and CDR2 LQKENI. This CDR3 contains 13 residues. Deletions cut 2 bases from V and 7 bases from J, with 12 bases between. Together with reference TRBV18 and TRBJ2-7, the CDR3 gives the full variable domain: NAGVMQNPRHLVRRRGQEARLRCSPMKGHSHVYWYRQLPEEGLKFMVYLQKENIIDESGMPKERFSAEFPKEGPSILRIQQVVRGDSAAYFCASSPAGAVEQYFGPGTRLTVT.

This clone was counted once. This CDR3 reads CASSASGSLDEQFF. Written as DNA, the CDR3 is TGTGCCAGCAGTGCAAGCGGGAGTTTGGATGAGCAGTTCTTC. J is TRBJ2-1 and V is TRBV25-1; 8 nucleotides align to TRBD2. V lost 4 bases, J lost 8 bases, and 7 bases stayed unmatched. This CDR3 has 14 amino acids. Per the germline V gene, CDR1 is MGHDK and CDR2 is SYGVNS.

This rearrangement joins TRBV4-2 to TRBJ2-1; 7 bases fit TRBD2. Per the germline V gene, CDR1 is LGHNA and CDR2 is YNFKEQ. With V trimmed by 1 base and J by 0 bases, 3 bases remained unmatched. CDR3 length equals 16 residues. CDR3 loop: CASSQVGGSSYNEQFF. The CDR3 DNA reads TGTGCCAGCAGCCAAGTTGGCGGGAGCTCCTACAATGAGCAGTTCTTC.

This clone was counted between two and nine times. The chain uses TRBV11-3 and TRBJ2-1; D is possibly TRBD1 (7 bases). The CDR3 has 15 residues. V was trimmed by 1 base and J by 7 bases, leaving 14 bases between them. In germline, CDR1 is SGHNT, CDR2 YENEEA. As DNA, the CDR3 is TGTGCCAGCAGCTTAGGCCAGGGGGGTGGGAATGAGCAGTTCTTC. Translation gives CASSLGQGGGNEQFF.

The gene calls are TRBV9 and TRBJ1-1; D is unresolved. This CDR3 has 14 amino acids. With 0 bases removed from V and 1 base from J, the gap between germline ends came to 7 bases. Germline V CDR1 and CDR2: SGDLS, YYNGEE. The CDR3: CASSVDRRNTEAFF. In DNA form, the CDR3 reads TGTGCCAGCAGCGTAGACCGGAGGAACACTGAAGCTTTCTTT.

The V and J genes are TRBV30 and TRBJ1-3, with D unresolved. V was clipped by 2 bases and J by 0 bases, with 2 bases between them. CDR3 size: 12 residues. Germline V gives CDR1 GTSNPN, CDR2 SVGIG (reference sequence). CDR3 DNA sequence: TGTGCCTGGAGTTCCTCTGGAAACACCATATATTTT. Its translation is CAWSSSGNTIYF. The full variable domain, in which reference TRBV30 and TRBJ1-3 provide the parts outside the CDR3, is SQTIHQWPATLVQPVGSPLSLECTVEGTSNPNLYWYRQAAGRGLQLLFYSVGIGQISSEVPQNLSASRPQDRQFILSSKKLLLSDSGFYLCAWSSSGNTIYFGEGSWLTVV.

The J gene is TRBJ2-1, the V gene TRBV5-1; 13 positions agree with TRBD2. Unmatched junction bases numbered 3, after V lost 4 bases and J lost 5 bases. The CDR3 has 15 residues. The V gene's germline CDR1 is SGHRS and CDR2 YFSETQ. The CDR3 is CASSTGTSGDNEQFF. The CDR3 region has the DNA TGCGCCAGCAGCACCGGGACTAGCGGGGACAATGAGCAGTTCTTC.

The chain carries TRBV7-8 and TRBJ1-1; perhaps TRBD1 as D (5 bases). Germline lookup yields CDR1 SGHVS and CDR2 FQNEAQ. V dropped 5 bases and J dropped 4 bases, with 20 bases sitting between them. This CDR3 has 16 residues. Here the CDR3 reads CASSKAGIGVRTEAFF. For the CDR3, the DNA is TGTGCCAGCAGCAAAGCAGGGATAGGGGTCCGCACTGAAGCTTTCTTT.

The chain links TRBV30 to TRBJ2-4, with a tentative D call TRBD2 (6 bases). The length of the CDR3 is 13 residues. V was pared by 0 bases and J by 8 bases, with 11 bases between. Germline lookup yields CDR1 GTSNPN and CDR2 SVGIG (reference sequence). The CDR3 DNA reads as TGTGCCTGGAGTGTGACCGGCGGGGACATTCAGTACTTC. Protein: CAWSVTGGDIQYF.

This clone was seen many times. The same CDR3 arises from other DNA sequences in this sample as well. J is TRBJ1-1 and V is TRBV28, with D possibly TRBD1 on 5 matching bases. The CDR3 consists of 13 residues. Germline CDR1 is MDHEN and CDR2 is SYDVKM. V lost 2 bases and J 4 bases, leaving 8 bases between the germline ends. CDR3 DNA sequence: TGTGCCAGCAGTTTACAGGGAGGCACTGAAGCTTTCTTT. Translating it yields CASSLQGGTEAFF.

The chain carries TRBV7-2 and TRBJ2-7; no firm D call. The CDR3 spans 13 residues. V lost 1 base and J lost 4, with 8 bases in between. Looked up from germline, CDR1 is SGHTA and CDR2 is FQGNSA. CDR3: CASSLVSQYEQYF. The CDR3 coding sequence is TGTGCCAGCAGCTTAGTTTCCCAATACGAGCAGTACTTC. Complete variable domain (other parts from reference TRBV7-2 and TRBJ2-7): GAGVSQSPSNKVTEKGKDVELRCDPISGHTALYWYRQSLGQGLEFLIYFQGNSAPDKSGLPSDRFSAERTGGSVSTLTIQRTQQEDSAVYLCASSLVSQYEQYFGPGTRLTVT.

The J gene is TRBJ1-5, the V gene TRBV19; D not certain. The CDR3 length is 16 residues. Germline loops: CDR1 LNHDA, CDR2 SQIVND (reference sequence). V lost 3 bases to trimming and J lost 0 bases, with 12 bases between them. The CDR3 sequence is CASSIPPPYSNQPQHF. For the CDR3, the DNA is TGTGCCAGTAGTATCCCCCCACCTTATAGCAATCAGCCCCAGCATTTT.

The rearrangement links TRBV2 to TRBJ2-2; no definite D call. Trimming pared 5 bases from V and 4 bases from J, leaving 8 bases between. The CDR3 totals 13 residues. Germline V gene lookup returns CDR1 SNHLY and CDR2 FYNNEI. This CDR3 reads CASSFHITGELFF. CDR3 nucleotide sequence: TGTGCCAGCAGTTTCCACATCACCGGGGAGCTGTTTTTT. The full variable domain, in which reference TRBV2 and TRBJ2-2 provide the parts outside the CDR3, is EPEVTQTPSHQVTQMGQEVILRCVPISNHLYFYWYRQILGQKVEFLVSFYNNEISEKSEIFDDQFSVERPDGSNFTLKIRSTKLEDSAMYFCASSFHITGELFFGEGSRLTVL.

This chain connects TRBV6-1 to TRBJ1-1; a weak D match, TRBD1 (6 bases). V was shortened by 7 bases and J by 10 bases, with 22 bases between the two germline ends. CDR3 length: 14 residues. Per germline, CDR1 MNHNS and CDR2 SASEGT. CDR3 amino acids: CASTESGHRVGAFF. CDR3 nucleotides: TGTGCCAGCACAGAGTCGGGACACCGAGTTGGAGCTTTCTTT.

Only one count was recorded for this clone. Other DNA sequences in this sample translate to the same CDR3. The V call is TRBV7-3, the J call TRBJ2-1; tentative D call: TRBD1 (5 bases). CDR1 and CDR2 (germline): SGHTA, FQGTGA. Deletions cut 2 bases from V and 3 bases from J, with 11 bases between. CDR3 length: 15 amino acids. This chain's CDR3 is CASSLGQGSYNEQFF. The DNA of the CDR3 is TGTGCCAGCAGCTTAGGGCAGGGAAGCTACAATGAGCAGTTCTTC.

The rearrangement uses TRBV2 and TRBJ2-5; D is unclear. V was trimmed by 4 bases and J by 5 bases, leaving 11 bases between them. Germline values: CDR1 SNHLY, CDR2 FYNNEI. There are 13 residues in the CDR3. The CDR3 DNA follows: TGTGCCAGCAGTGGTGGGATATTGGAGACCCAGTACTTC. Protein sequence: CASSGGILETQYF.

This clone was recorded many times. The chain is built from TRBV5-5 and TRBJ2-2, with a weak D call TRBD1 (5 bases). V shed 0 bases and J shed 6 bases, with 12 bases lying between them. Germline CDR1 and CDR2: SGHKS and YYEKEE (reference sequence). This CDR3 region has 15 residues. This chain's CDR3 is CASSLEVAGSGELFF. CDR3 nucleotides: TGTGCCAGCAGCTTGGAGGTTGCAGGGTCCGGGGAGCTGTTTTTT.

This chain joins TRBV19 and TRBJ1-2; 8 nucleotides agree with TRBD1. The germline CDR1 and CDR2 sequences are LNHDA and SQIVND (reference sequence). The CDR3 is 15 residues long. V shed 7 bases and J 7 bases; nucleotides not matched to a gene: 14. The CDR3 DNA sequence: TGTGCCAGTACCCAAAGGACAGGGTTCTTTGTTGGCTACACCTTC. This sequence encodes CASTQRTGFFVGYTF.

This chain joins TRBV6-6 and TRBJ2-5; D is possibly TRBD1 (5 bases). CDR3 length: 14 amino acids. With 4 bases removed from V and 1 base from J, the gap between germline ends came to 10 bases. Germline CDR1 is MNHNY and CDR2 is SVGAGI (reference sequence). The CDR3 protein is CASSFGRAQETQYF. CDR3 DNA sequence: TGTGCCAGCAGTTTCGGCAGGGCCCAAGAGACCCAGTACTTC.

The chain is built from TRBV13 and TRBJ2-7; D is undetermined. The V gene's germline CDR1 is PRHDT and CDR2 FYEKMQ (reference sequence). The CDR3 covers 14 residues. Trimming removed 4 bases from V and 3 bases from J, with 13 bases in between. CDR3 sequence: CASSSAYKNYEQYF. The CDR3 DNA sequence: TGTGCCAGCAGCTCAGCCTACAAAAACTACGAGCAGTACTTC.

V usage is TRBV28 and J usage is TRBJ2-2; D perhaps matches TRBD1 (6 bases). The CDR3 totals 13 residues. Germline V lookup: CDR1 MDHEN, CDR2 SYDVKM. V lost 8 bases, J lost 6 bases, and 13 bases lay in between. The chain's CDR3 is CASLTGIAGELFF. The CDR3, as DNA: TGTGCCAGCTTAACAGGGATAGCCGGGGAGCTGTTTTTT.

The chain combines TRBV7-9 with TRBJ1-2; the match to TRBD1 covers 7 bases. After removal of 5 bases from V and 8 bases from J, the junction contained 8 bases not matched to a gene. Germline loops: CDR1 SEHNR, CDR2 FQNEAQ (reference sequence). The CDR3 is 13 residues long. The chain's CDR3 is CASSKDRSSGYTF. In nucleotides, the CDR3 is TGTGCCAGCAGCAAGGACAGGTCTAGCGGCTACACCTTC. The variable domain in full, completed from reference TRBV7-9 and TRBJ1-2, reads DTGVSQNPRHKITKRGQNVTFRCDPISEHNRLYWYRQTLGQGPEFLTYFQNEAQLEKSRLLSDRFSAERPKGSFSTLEIQRTEQGDSAMYLCASSKDRSSGYTFGSGTRLTVV.

This rearrangement joins TRBV11-3 to TRBJ2-2; 7 bases are shared with TRBD1. In germline, CDR1 is SGHNT, CDR2 YENEEA. The CDR3 sequence is 16 residues long. Losses at the gene ends were 4 bases for V and 0 bases for J; bases not matched to a gene: 5. CDR3 sequence reads: CASSSRTGSNTGELFF. CDR3 nucleotide sequence: TGTGCCAGCAGCTCGAGGACAGGATCGAACACCGGGGAGCTGTTTTTT.

The chain carries TRBV19 and TRBJ2-5; TRBD2 aligns across 12 bases. The DNA matches TRBJ2-7 better at its end, which makes the J call doubtful. The germline gives CDR1 LNHDA, CDR2 SQIVND (reference sequence). CDR3 length: 15 residues. The chain's CDR3 is CATDGPGLAGYEQYF. DNA for the CDR3: TGTGCCACCGACGGCCCGGGACTAGCGGGTTACGAGCAGTACTTC.

This clone has only a few counts. Within the sample, other DNA sequences also encode this same CDR3. The chain recombines TRBV7-3 with TRBJ1-1; D unresolved. The V gene lost 1 base and the J gene lost 1 base, with 4 bases spanning the gap. CDR1 is SGHTA and CDR2 is FQGTGA in the germline V gene. The CDR3 is 13 residues long. The CDR3 reads CASSLMGNTEAFF. The CDR3 DNA reads TGTGCCAGCAGCTTAATGGGGAACACTGAAGCTTTCTTT.

This chain uses TRBV4-1 with TRBJ1-2, with 7 bases matching TRBD1. V lost 3 bases to trimming and J lost 7 bases; unmatched junction nucleotides: 11. From germline, CDR1 is MGHRA and CDR2 YSYEKL. The CDR3 consists of 15 residues. The CDR3 DNA reads as TGCGCCAGCAGCCAGGGCAGACAGGGAAGCGCTGGCTACACCTTC. Translating it yields CASSQGRQGSAGYTF.